This T cell receptor (beta chain) was recovered during a study of cytomegalovirus exposure and HLA in healthy donors. Study results and caveats: Apparent HLA restriction characterized most CMV-associated TCR beta chains in a later analysis. Earlier analysis found most TCR beta V segments productive about 87% or about 30% of the time.

The PCR had 60 Vbeta and 13 Jbeta primers. The protocol was immunoSEQ multiplex PCR, while the TCRdb copy is restricted to in-frame clones and leaves out a portion. This sample has about 150,000 clones, with approximately 80% found just once. Points on this clone: The target antigen is unknown.

Germline trimming cut 4 bases from V and 7 bases from J; bases unmatched to any gene: 7. This CDR3 region has 13 residues. Germline CDR1 SGDLS, CDR2 YYNGEE. The V and J genes are TRBV9 and TRBJ2-7; the match to TRBD1 covers 8 bases. This TCR was sampled from a man aged 25 to 45 in good health and CMV-seropositive. Source material: PBMCs. The CDR3 region is CASSSTGASEQYF. DNA for the CDR3: TGTGCCAGCAGCTCGACAGGGGCGTCTGAGCAGTACTTC.